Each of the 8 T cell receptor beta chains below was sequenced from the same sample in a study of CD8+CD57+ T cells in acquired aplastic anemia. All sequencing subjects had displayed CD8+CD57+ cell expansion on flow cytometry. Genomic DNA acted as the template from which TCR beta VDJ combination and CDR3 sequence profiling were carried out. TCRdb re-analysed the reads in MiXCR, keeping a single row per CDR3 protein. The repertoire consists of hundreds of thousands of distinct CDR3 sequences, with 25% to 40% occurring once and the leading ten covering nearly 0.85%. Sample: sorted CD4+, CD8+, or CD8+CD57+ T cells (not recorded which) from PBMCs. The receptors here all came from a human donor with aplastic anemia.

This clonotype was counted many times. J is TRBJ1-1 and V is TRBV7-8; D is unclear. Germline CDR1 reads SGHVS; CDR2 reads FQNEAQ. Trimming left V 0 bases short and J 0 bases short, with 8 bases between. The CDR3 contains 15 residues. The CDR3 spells CASSLARRMNTEAFF. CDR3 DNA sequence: TGTGCCAGCAGCTTAGCGCGCAGAATGAACACTGAAGCTTTCTTT.

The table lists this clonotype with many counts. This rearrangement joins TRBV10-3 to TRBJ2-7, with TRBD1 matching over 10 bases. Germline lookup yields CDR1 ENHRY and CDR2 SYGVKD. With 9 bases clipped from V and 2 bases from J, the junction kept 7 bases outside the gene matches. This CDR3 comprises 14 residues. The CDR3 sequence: CAISGTGATYEQYF. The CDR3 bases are TGTGCCATTTCCGGGACAGGGGCCACCTACGAGCAGTACTTC.

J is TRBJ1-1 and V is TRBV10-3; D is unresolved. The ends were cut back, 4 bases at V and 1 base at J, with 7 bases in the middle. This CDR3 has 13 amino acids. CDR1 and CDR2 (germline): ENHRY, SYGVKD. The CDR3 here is CAISAEENTEAFF. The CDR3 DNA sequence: TGTGCCATCAGTGCTGAAGAGAACACTGAAGCTTTCTTT.

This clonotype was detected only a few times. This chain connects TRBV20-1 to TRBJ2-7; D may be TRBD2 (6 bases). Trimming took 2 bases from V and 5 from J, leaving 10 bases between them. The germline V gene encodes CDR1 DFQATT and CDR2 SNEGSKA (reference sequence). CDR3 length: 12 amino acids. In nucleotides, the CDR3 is TGCAGTGCTAGACCCGGGGGTCACGAGCAGTACTTC. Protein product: CSARPGGHEQYF.

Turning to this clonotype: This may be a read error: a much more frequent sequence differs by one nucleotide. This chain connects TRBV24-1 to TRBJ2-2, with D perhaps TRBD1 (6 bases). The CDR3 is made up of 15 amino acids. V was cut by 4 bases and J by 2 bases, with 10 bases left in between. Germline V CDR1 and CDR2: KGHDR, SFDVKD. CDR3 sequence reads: CATSDNRVNTGELFF. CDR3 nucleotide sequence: TGTGCCACCAGTGACAACAGGGTAAACACCGGGGAGCTGTTTTTT.

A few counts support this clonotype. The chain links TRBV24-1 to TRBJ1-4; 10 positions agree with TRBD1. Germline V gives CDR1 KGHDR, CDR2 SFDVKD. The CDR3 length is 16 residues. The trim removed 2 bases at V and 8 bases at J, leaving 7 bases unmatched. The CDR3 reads CATSDSRQGAREKLFF. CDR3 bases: TGTGCCACCAGTGATTCGCGACAGGGGGCAAGGGAAAAACTGTTTTTT.

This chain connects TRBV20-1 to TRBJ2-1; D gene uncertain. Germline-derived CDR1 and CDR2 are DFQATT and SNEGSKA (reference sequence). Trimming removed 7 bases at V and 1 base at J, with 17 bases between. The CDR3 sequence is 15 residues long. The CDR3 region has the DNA TGCAGTGTATACGGTTCGGTAGGGTCCTACAATGAGCAGTTCTTC. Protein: CSVYGSVGSYNEQFF.

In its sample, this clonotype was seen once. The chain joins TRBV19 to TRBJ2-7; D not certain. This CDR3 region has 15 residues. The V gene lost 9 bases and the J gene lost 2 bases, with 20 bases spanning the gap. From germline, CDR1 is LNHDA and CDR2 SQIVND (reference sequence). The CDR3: CASSYTQEPTYEQYF. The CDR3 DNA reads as TGTGCCAGCTCCTATACCCAGGAACCTACCTACGAGCAGTACTTC.